This T cell receptor beta chain was sequenced for a study of blood T cells in healthy people across ages (dated by TCRdb to the mid-2010s). In the study overall: In model experiments, template switching captured roughly one uniquely barcoded TCR beta cDNA molecule for every two T cells. Four age groups were formed from the donors: young (average approximately 15 years), middle-aged (around 41), aged (about 62) and long-lived (approximately 78). For two donors (one aged 18 to 30 and one aged 80 or older), the study analyzed two additional independent replicas of 1 million unique cDNA reads from the same blood draw. Age-related changes in TCR beta repertoire diversity were measured in the study by deep sequencing normalized with unique cDNA molecular identifiers. To avoid experimental bias, donors of different ages were distributed randomly across sequencing lanes.

The donors were a few dozen Caucasian individuals from Russia, aged roughly 6 to 90 years, who were systemically healthy. Around 9.7 milliliters of peripheral blood were collected from each donor into EDTA-treated Vacutainer tubes. Ficoll-Paque density-gradient centrifugation was used to isolate PBMCs, with at least 7 million per sample. Total RNA was extracted from PBMCs with Trizol reagent, with at least 5 micrograms obtained per sample. Naive CD45RAhigh/CD27high T cell percentages were measured by flow cytometry on a PBMC aliquot from every donor. The method behind the library was 5' RACE. TCRdb shows the sequencer as Illumina HiSeq 2500. A second PCR of roughly 7 to 12 cycles was run with a J-beta primer mix and a sample-barcoded 5' primer. A unique molecular identifier was introduced onto each TCR beta cDNA molecule by a template-switch 5' adaptor carrying 12 random nucleotides. Each sample yielded at least 2.5 million CDR3-containing paired-end reads. First-strand cDNA synthesis was performed from all RNA using the Mint cDNA synthesis kit, with priming by a TRBC-specific oligonucleotide. All cDNA was treated with uracil-DNA glycosylase and then went through a first 18-cycle PCR with the universal primers M1SS and BC2_uni_R. The paper's processing steps were these. For normalization, 1 million high-quality reads, each with a distinct molecular identifier, were randomly selected from each sample. Reads sharing molecular identifiers were discarded rather than binned into consensus sequences. MiTCR, run with a Q25 quality threshold and the strictest error-elimination algorithm, handled CDR3 identification, clonotype clustering and error correction. A nonparametric unseen species model using Euler transformation provided a lower-bound estimate of total TCR beta diversity. Starting from the raw public reads, TCRdb applied fastp trimming at Q25, assembled clones with MiXCR and retained in-frame beta chains. One record per CDR3 amino acid sequence lists the most common genes and DNA. In this record, the V and J calls reflect TCRdb's handling and not the investigators' own analysis. This sample is represented by over 1,200,000 distinct CDR3 sequences; roughly 64% of them were singletons. Together, the top ten hold over 6.5% of the sample.

Comment on this clonotype: It has no known antigen specificity. No much larger clone is present one base from it, and per-base qualities are unavailable.

Overall study results and their limits: Donor CMV infection status was unknown, potentially confounding age-related changes in expanded clonotypes. Observed TCR beta diversity per million T cells fell roughly linearly with age, and a significant reduction was already apparent by age around 40. Observed TCR beta diversity correlated strongly with the percentage of naive T cells measured by flow cytometry. Since profiling was done on bulk unsorted PBMCs, naive and antigen-experienced compartments could not be conclusively compared. Estimates of total diversity based on one million sequenced T cells were considered lower bounds and underestimates. Compared with the aged group, the long-lived group had more naive CD4+ T cells, fewer expanded clones and increased TCR diversity, suggesting age selection.

Trimmed from V: 2 bases; trimmed from J: 12 bases; junction bases lacking a gene match: 10. CDR1 DFQATT and CDR2 SNEGSKA were looked up in the germline V gene (reference sequence). The cysteine opens and the phenylalanine closes a CDR3 of 13 amino acids. The retained sequence is limited to the CDR3, 39 bases, with the frame set at the first base. The clonotype originates from a young man in good health. The V and J genes are TRBV20-1 and TRBJ2-1; 7 central bases correspond to TRBD1. Sample: blood. The CDR3 protein: CSARRTGRDGQFF. The DNA is TGCAGTGCTAGACGGACAGGCAGGGATGGGCAGTTCTTC.